These 21 T cell receptor beta chains came from one sample sequenced in a study of cytomegalovirus exposure and HLA in healthy donors. The data were produced by immunoSEQ multiplex PCR, yet TCRdb's version contains in-frame clones alone and is incomplete. The data contain approximately 300,000 clones, 75% to 90% of them singletons. Source material: PBMCs. Source of these receptors: a woman in her 30s in good health and CMV-seropositive.

The chain has TRBV7-6 and TRBJ2-1, with D unresolved. Trimming removed 1 base from V and 5 bases from J, with 3 bases in between. The CDR3 spans 12 residues. CDR1 and CDR2 (germline): SGHVS, FNYEAQ. This chain's CDR3 is CASSLGNNEQFF. CDR3 DNA: TGTGCCAGCAGCTTAGGTAACAATGAGCAGTTCTTC.

This clone was counted many times. The V and J genes are TRBV9 and TRBJ1-6, with D uncertain. The germline gives CDR1 SGDLS, CDR2 YYNGEE. This CDR3 region has 13 residues. Trimming shortened V by 0 bases and J by 8 bases, and 6 bases separated the two germline ends. The CDR3 DNA sequence: TGTGCCAGCAGCGTAGCCCAGGATTCACCCCTCCACTTT. Its translation is CASSVAQDSPLHF.

J is TRBJ2-5 and V is TRBV5-4, with a possible D match to TRBD2 (6 bases). Per germline, CDR1 SGHNT and CDR2 YYREEE (reference sequence). The V end was cut by 3 bases, the J end by 7 bases, with 16 bases between. This CDR3 is 14 amino acids long. The CDR3 region is CASSSEGLPGTQYF. The CDR3 region has the DNA TGTGCCAGCAGCTCCGAGGGACTCCCCGGGACCCAGTACTTC.

The J gene is TRBJ1-5, the V gene TRBV27, with a weak D call TRBD1 (5 bases). Germline assignment: CDR1 MNHEY and CDR2 SMNVEV (reference sequence). V was trimmed by 4 bases and J by 2 bases, leaving 12 bases between them. The CDR3 consists of 15 residues. CDR3 bases: TGTGCCAGCAGTTCCATCCAGGGAGGCAATCAGCCCCAGCATTTT. This encodes CASSSIQGGNQPQHF.

The chain uses TRBV6-4 and TRBJ2-2; weak D call: TRBD2 (6 bases). Trimming left V 2 bases short and J 6 bases short, with 16 bases between. The CDR3 spans 16 residues. Germline V gives CDR1 MRHNA, CDR2 SNTAGT. The CDR3 region has the DNA TGTGCCAGCAGTGACAACGGACGGGAGAGGTCCGGGGAGCTGTTTTTT. Protein: CASSDNGRERSGELFF.

This clone has just one count. The rearrangement joins TRBV11-2 to TRBJ1-6; D possibly corresponds to TRBD1 (6 bases). The CDR3 totals 14 residues. CDR1 is SGHAT and CDR2 is FQNNGV in the germline V gene. The ends were cut back, 3 bases at V and 10 bases at J, with 13 bases in the middle. The CDR3 DNA sequence: TGTGCCAGCAGCTTTTCCAGGGGAGTCTCACCCCTCCACTTT. Protein: CASSFSRGVSPLHF.

This clone was recorded once. V and J are TRBV6-5 and TRBJ2-7; TRBD2 agrees at 7 bases. With 9 bases clipped from V and 4 bases from J, the junction kept 9 bases outside the gene matches. CDR3 length: 13 residues. The germline CDR1 and CDR2 sequences are MNHEY and SVGAGI. CDR3 coding DNA: TGTGCCAGTCGTGCGGGAGTATCTTACGAGCAGTACTTC. Translated: CASRAGVSYEQYF.

The rearrangement uses TRBV9 and TRBJ2-2; no reliable D call. The CDR3 sequence is 17 residues long. Germline CDR1 SGDLS, CDR2 YYNGEE. Trimming removed 6 bases at V and 4 bases at J, with 22 bases between. CDR3 amino acids: CASNNSTLRWSTGELFF. The DNA of the CDR3 is TGTGCCAGCAATAATTCCACGCTTCGGTGGAGCACCGGGGAGCTGTTTTTT.

The count of this clone is one. J is TRBJ2-2 and V is TRBV7-9, with a possible D match to TRBD1 (6 bases). The CDR3 totals 14 residues. With 5 bases removed from V and 7 bases from J, the gap between germline ends came to 14 bases. Germline V lookup: CDR1 SEHNR, CDR2 FQNEAQ (reference sequence). The CDR3 region has the DNA TGTGCCAGCAGCCATTTCAGGGGCGACGGGGAGCTGTTTTTT. It codes for CASSHFRGDGELFF.

This clone has a handful of counts. The rearrangement joins TRBV5-1 to TRBJ1-5; D gene uncertain. Germline values: CDR1 SGHRS, CDR2 YFSETQ. This CDR3 contains 13 residues. With 3 bases removed from V and 0 bases from J, the gap between germline ends came to 4 bases. CDR3 nucleotides: TGCGCCAGCAGCTCGGATAGCAATCAGCCCCAGCATTTT. Protein: CASSSDSNQPQHF.

The chain couples TRBV7-4 to TRBJ2-3, with 7 bases aligning to TRBD1. This CDR3 comprises 16 residues. Germline lookup yields CDR1 SGHVT and CDR2 SQSDAQ. V was pared by 1 base and J by 1 base, with 5 bases of the junction left unmatched. The DNA of the CDR3 is TGTGCCAGCAGCTTAGGTTCGGGGACAGGCACAGATACGCAGTATTTT. Residues: CASSLGSGTGTDTQYF. The whole variable domain, remainder taken from reference TRBV7-4 and TRBJ2-3, is GAGVSQSPRYKVAKRGRDVALRCDSISGHVTLYWYRQTLGQGSEVLTYSQSDAQRDKSGRPSGRFSAERPERSVSTLKIQRTEQGDSAVYLCASSLGSGTGTDTQYFGPGTRLTVL.

This rearrangement joins TRBV4-2 to TRBJ2-3, with 11 positions matching TRBD2. CDR1 and CDR2 (germline): LGHNA, YNFKEQ. CDR3 length: 17 amino acids. V lost 2 bases and J lost 1; bases outside the gene matches: 5. The CDR3 sequence: CASSQSATSGGTDTQYF. The CDR3 region has the DNA TGTGCCAGCAGCCAAAGCGCGACTAGCGGGGGCACAGATACGCAGTATTTT.

The chain carries TRBV29-1 and TRBJ2-7; D is possibly TRBD2 (6 bases). CDR3 size: 12 residues. V lost 5 bases to trimming and J lost 7 bases, with 15 bases between them. Germline V CDR1 and CDR2: SQVTM, ANQGSEA. In nucleotides, the CDR3 is TGCAGCGTTAGGAGGGCTACGGAAGAGCAGTACTTC. Translation: CSVRRATEEQYF.

V and J are TRBV6-1 and TRBJ1-1; D may be TRBD1 (6 bases). There are 13 residues in the CDR3. With 3 bases removed from V and 6 bases from J, the gap between germline ends came to 11 bases. Germline-derived CDR1 and CDR2 are MNHNS and SASEGT. CDR3 DNA sequence: TGTGCCAGCAGTGATGGGGGGGGCTCTGAAGCTTTCTTT. This gives the protein CASSDGGGSEAFF.

The chain joins TRBV4-2 to TRBJ2-3, with 7 bases that match TRBD1. CDR1 and CDR2 (germline): LGHNA, YNFKEQ. V gave up 4 bases and J gave up 5 bases; unmatched junction bases: 12. The CDR3 loop spans 16 amino acids. The CDR3 spells CASSRGEGGKGDTQYF. As DNA, the CDR3 is TGTGCCAGCAGCCGCGGCGAAGGGGGCAAAGGAGATACGCAGTATTTT.

V is TRBV5-1 and J is TRBJ1-1; D not certain. Germline V gene data show CDR1 as SGHRS and CDR2 as YFSETQ. Trimming removed 5 bases from V and 1 base from J, with 9 bases in between. The CDR3 has 13 residues. The CDR3 nucleotides are TGCGCCAGCAGGGGATCCGAGAACACTGAAGCTTTCTTT. Amino acids: CASRGSENTEAFF. The full variable domain, rest sourced from reference TRBV5-1 and TRBJ1-1, is KAGVTQTPRYLIKTRGQQVTLSCSPISGHRSVSWYQQTPGQGLQFLFEYFSETQRNKGNFPGRFSGRQFSNSRSEMNVSTLELGDSALYLCASRGSENTEAFFGQGTRLTVV.

The chain uses TRBV28 and TRBJ1-1, with D perhaps TRBD1 (6 bases). Trimming cost V 4 bases and J 6 bases, with 15 bases left between them. The CDR3 has 14 amino acids. Germline V gene sequence: CDR1 MDHEN, CDR2 SYDVKM. The CDR3 sequence: CASSSSNRVSEAFF. The CDR3 coding sequence is TGTGCCAGCAGTTCCTCTAACAGGGTATCTGAAGCTTTCTTT. The variable domain in full, with the rest retrieved from reference TRBV28 and TRBJ1-1, is DVKVTQSSRYLVKRTGEKVFLECVQDMDHENMFWYRQDPGLGLRLIYFSYDVKMKEKGDIPEGYSVSREKKERFSLILESASTNQTSMYLCASSSSNRVSEAFFGQGTRLTVV.

J is TRBJ2-5 and V is TRBV6-5, with TRBD1 as a possible D gene (6 bases). The CDR3 is 13 amino acids. CDR1 is MNHEY and CDR2 is SVGAGI in the germline V gene. V gave up 5 bases and J gave up 4 bases, with 11 bases separating them. CDR3 in amino acids: CASSRTGSETQYF. The CDR3 region has the DNA TGTGCCAGCAGTCGTACAGGGTCAGAGACCCAGTACTTC.

This chain links TRBV5-6 with TRBJ2-7, with D perhaps matching TRBD2 (7 bases). The V gene lost 3 bases and the J gene lost 6 bases, with 19 bases spanning the gap. The CDR3 is made up of 15 amino acids. Germline V CDR1 and CDR2: SGHDT, YYEEEE. CDR3 DNA sequence: TGTGCCAGCAGCTCAACCAGGGAGGGGGGTCTCGAGCAGTACTTC. Its protein product is CASSSTREGGLEQYF.

V and J are TRBV29-1 and TRBJ2-7, with TRBD2 as a possible D gene (6 bases). There are 14 residues in the CDR3. Trimming took off 1 base at V and 3 bases at J, with 13 bases between the two ends. Germline-derived CDR1 and CDR2 are SQVTM and ANQGSEA. As DNA, the CDR3 is TGCAGCGTTGAAGTTGGTAGCGGAAGCTACGAGCAGTACTTC. This gives the protein CSVEVGSGSYEQYF.

The chain carries TRBV10-2 and TRBJ1-2; D remains unclear. This CDR3 spans 13 amino acids. V was trimmed by 6 bases and J by 6 bases, leaving 14 bases between them. Germline V gives CDR1 WSHSY, CDR2 SAAADI. CDR3 residues: CASSSWAADGYTF. The CDR3 DNA reads TGCGCCAGCAGCTCCTGGGCGGCAGATGGCTACACCTTC.